This T cell receptor (beta chain) was recovered during a study of vaccination effects on CD4 cells after COVID-19. Study in general: Both late and early after vaccination, a few convalescent patients were sampled. The culture medium for 2 million or so PBMC per well included around 9.3 IU/ml IL-2 and around 9.9 ug/ml peptides. Overall study results and limits: The study had few convalescent patients and no early post-infection timepoints. Clones induced by infection and by vaccine showed marked clonal contraction late after vaccination.

The data were produced by immunoSEQ multiplex PCR, yet TCRdb's version contains in-frame clones alone and is incomplete. The sample carries some 50,000 clones, 65% to 75% recorded once. The CDR3 is 16 amino acids. Germline lookup yields CDR1 SGHRS and CDR2 YFSETQ. Trimming removed 0 bases at V and 0 bases at J, with 10 bases between. On this clone: The antigen is not known.

The authors isolated CD4+ T cells after around 10 days of culture. It was between March and December 2020 that the person had a SARS-CoV-2 infection confirmed by PCR. Two-dose BNT162b2 or mRNA-1273 vaccination was given to participants. The rearrangement links TRBV5-1 to TRBJ2-1, with D perhaps TRBD1 or TRBD2 (5 bases each). The sequence came from a human donor who had a prior SARS-CoV-2 infection. This sample comprised CD4+ T cells from PBMCs cultured without peptide, obtained after COVID-19 vaccination. The CDR3 region has the DNA TGCGCCAGCAGCTTGGGGTCGGGGCCCTCCTACAATGAGCAGTTCTTC. This translates into CASSLGSGPSYNEQFF.